What follows are 16 T cell receptor beta chains derived from one specimen sequenced in a study of CD8 T cells in ankylosing spondylitis. TCRdb called the 5' RACE reads again in MiXCR, with one record for every CDR3 protein. The sample includes approximately 250,000 distinct CDR3 sequences, more than 9% of them seen just once. The sample consisted of blood, either unsorted or a sorted T cell fraction (not recorded which). These receptors all come from a male donor with ankylosing spondylitis or in good health (not recorded which).

This clonotype appeared many times. V gene TRBV6-1 combines with J gene TRBJ2-1, with TRBD2 identical over 8 bases. Losses at the gene ends were 9 bases for V and 0 bases for J; bases not matched to a gene: 7. Germline V gives CDR1 MNHNS, CDR2 SASEGT. CDR3 length equals 15 residues. CDR3 sequence: CASTERGSSYNEQFF. CDR3 in DNA: TGTGCCAGTACCGAGCGGGGGAGCTCCTACAATGAGCAGTTCTTC.

In this sample, this clonotype turned up many times. This chain's CDR3 is CASSYSGGNSYEQYF. The CDR3 nucleotides are TGCGCCAGCAGCTACAGCGGGGGGAACTCCTACGAGCAGTACTTC. The chain recombines TRBV5-1 with TRBJ2-7, with 9 bases aligning to TRBD2. Germline trimming cut 3 bases from V and 0 bases from J; bases unmatched to any gene: 4. CDR3 size: 15 residues. Germline CDR1 is SGHRS and CDR2 is YFSETQ.

Ten or more counts support this clonotype. The V gene is TRBV7-2, the J gene TRBJ2-3; D gene uncertain. Trimming removed 2 bases from V and 6 bases from J, with 9 bases in between. Germline CDR1 reads SGHTA; CDR2 reads FQGNSA. The CDR3 consists of 13 residues. The CDR3 DNA follows: TGTGCCAGCAGCTTAAACGGTCGTGATACGCAGTATTTT. Amino acids: CASSLNGRDTQYF. Together with reference TRBV7-2 and TRBJ2-3, the CDR3 gives the full variable domain: GAGVSQSPSNKVTEKGKDVELRCDPISGHTALYWYRQSLGQGLEFLIYFQGNSAPDKSGLPSDRFSAERTGGSVSTLTIQRTQQEDSAVYLCASSLNGRDTQYFGPGTRLTVL.

A few counts support this clonotype. The CDR3 nucleotides read TGTGCCAGCAGCCAAGGTACTAGCGGGGCCTCCAGCTCCTACGAGCAGTACTTC. Amino acid sequence: CASSQGTSGASSSYEQYF. The chain couples TRBV14 to TRBJ2-7; 10 bases are shared with TRBD2. The V gene's germline CDR1 is SGHDN and CDR2 FVKESK. The CDR3 runs to 18 residues. Trimming took 1 base from V and 0 from J; bases not matched to a gene: 9.

This clonotype was counted a few times. This chain links TRBV12-3 or TRBV12-4 with TRBJ1-5; D remains unclear. Trimming pared 6 bases from V and 5 bases from J, leaving 14 bases between. CDR3 length equals 14 residues. This chain's CDR3 is CASSPPGAHQPQHF. The CDR3 nucleotides are TGTGCCAGCAGCCCCCCGGGCGCTCATCAGCCCCAGCATTTT.

This clonotype showed up many times. The chain employs TRBV4-1 and TRBJ1-1, with a tentative D call TRBD1 (5 bases). This CDR3 spans 15 amino acids. The germline V gene has CDR1 MGHRA and CDR2 YSYEKL. V lost 1 base and J 2 bases, leaving 11 bases between the germline ends. The CDR3 region has the DNA TGCGCCAGCAGCCAAGCTCCGGGACCAAACACTGAAGCTTTCTTT. Its translation is CASSQAPGPNTEAFF.

This clonotype has at least ten counts. V gene TRBV3-1 combines with J gene TRBJ1-2; no clear D gene. The V and J ends lost 1 base and 5 bases respectively, with 8 bases between them. Germline-derived CDR1 and CDR2 are LGHDT and YNNKEL (reference sequence). The CDR3 is 13 amino acids. CDR3 bases: TGTGCCAGCAGCCAAGCCAAATGGTATGGCTACACCTTC. This sequence encodes CASSQAKWYGYTF.

The chain has TRBV11-2 and TRBJ2-3; 9 positions match TRBD1. V was pared by 4 bases and J by 5 bases, with 7 bases of the junction left unmatched. The germline gives CDR1 SGHAT, CDR2 FQNNGV. The CDR3 has 15 amino acids. The CDR3 protein is CASSSQGARGDTQYF. As DNA, the CDR3 is TGTGCCAGCAGCTCACAGGGGGCAAGGGGAGATACGCAGTATTTT.

This clonotype was counted ten times or more. V is TRBV5-1 and J is TRBJ1-2; D perhaps matches TRBD1 (5 bases). Germline-derived CDR1 and CDR2 are SGHRS and YFSETQ. V shed 0 bases and J shed 8 bases, with 17 bases lying between them. The CDR3 has 15 residues. The CDR3 DNA reads as TGCGCCAGCAGCTTGGCCGGAGGGGCCGGGAGCGGCTACACCTTC. Translated: CASSLAGGAGSGYTF.

This clonotype was recorded many times. The chain recombines TRBV12-3 or TRBV12-4 with TRBJ1-5; D uncertain. This CDR3 is 14 amino acids long. The germline V and J ends were trimmed by 4 bases and 4 bases, with 11 bases remaining between them. Here the CDR3 DNA reads TGTGCCAGCAGTTCTGCCTGGAGTAATCAGCCCCAGCATTTT. Translated: CASSSAWSNQPQHF.

This clonotype has more than one count but fewer than ten. In DNA form, the CDR3 reads TGCAGTGCTAGAGATGCAGCTCTTAACTATGGCTACACCTTC. This encodes CSARDAALNYGYTF. The rearrangement uses TRBV20-1 and TRBJ1-2, with no clear D. Between the trimmed V and J ends, which lost 0 bases and 1 base, there was a span of 9 bases. The germline V gene has CDR1 DFQATT and CDR2 SNEGSKA (reference sequence). The CDR3 loop spans 14 amino acids.

This clonotype was observed many times. V and J are TRBV14 and TRBJ2-1, with 9 bases matching TRBD1. The CDR3 sequence is 15 residues long. V shed 4 bases and J 6 bases; nucleotides not matched to a gene: 7. Germline CDR1 and CDR2: SGHDN and FVKESK. In DNA, the CDR3 is TGTGCCAGCAGCCGGGGACAGGGTATTCGCAATGAGCAGTTCTTC. Protein product: CASSRGQGIRNEQFF.

V usage is TRBV6-1 and J usage is TRBJ2-1, with D possibly matching TRBD1 (6 bases). V was cut by 6 bases and J by 3 bases, with 15 bases left in between. Per germline, CDR1 MNHNS and CDR2 SASEGT. The CDR3 is 15 amino acids. DNA of the CDR3: TGTGCCAGCAGCGACTACGGACAGCTCTACAATGAGCAGTTCTTC. Translating gives CASSDYGQLYNEQFF.

This clonotype has ten or more counts. The V and J genes are TRBV10-3 and TRBJ2-1, with TRBD2 matching 8 bases. CDR1 and CDR2 (germline): ENHRY, SYGVKD. Unmatched junction bases numbered 11, after V lost 0 bases and J lost 10 bases. The length of the CDR3 is 16 residues. The CDR3 region is CAISESAGAPRDEQFF. CDR3 coding DNA: TGTGCCATCAGTGAGTCAGCGGGAGCCCCTCGGGACGAGCAGTTCTTC.

This clonotype was observed a few times. A much larger clone lies one base from this, so it may be a read error. The J gene is TRBJ2-1, the V gene TRBV6-1; TRBD2 matches at 9 bases. The germline V gene encodes CDR1 MNHNS and CDR2 SASEGT. This CDR3 is 17 amino acids long. After removal of 4 bases from V and 6 bases from J, the junction contained 13 bases not matched to a gene. The CDR3 spells CASSVGTFSGRTNEQFF. CDR3 in DNA: TGTGCCAGCAGTGTAGGAACCTTCAGCGGGAGGACCAATGAGCAGTTCTTC.

The sample holds many counts of this clonotype. The chain recombines TRBV20-1 with TRBJ2-2; 12 positions match TRBD1. The trim removed 7 bases at V and 4 bases at J, leaving 10 bases unmatched. The V gene's germline CDR1 is DFQATT and CDR2 SNEGSKA (reference sequence). CDR3 length: 16 residues. In nucleotides, the CDR3 is TGCAGTGTTCCTCCACCGGGACAGGGGGCCACCGGGGAGCTGTTTTTT. Its translation: CSVPPPGQGATGELFF.